The 27 T cell receptor beta chains listed next were all sequenced from one sample in a study of blood T cell repertoires in COVID-19. Here immunoSEQ multiplex PCR was the method, and the copy in TCRdb shows in-frame clones only, minus some. The sample has around 92,000 clones, 70% to 90% seen once; the top ten hold 13%. Sequenced material: peripheral blood. The receptors were sampled from a woman aged 60-75 years in a cohort sampled during active or convalescent COVID-19.

V is TRBV10-3 and J is TRBJ2-1; 7 nucleotides align to TRBD1. V shed 3 bases, J shed 6 bases, and the junction held 5 bases outside the gene matches. The CDR3 has 14 amino acids. The germline V gene encodes CDR1 ENHRY and CDR2 SYGVKD. The CDR3 sequence is CAISDPGQINEQFF. CDR3 nucleotide sequence: TGTGCCATCAGTGACCCGGGACAGATCAATGAGCAGTTCTTC.

This clone was counted only a few times. V and J are TRBV6-2 or TRBV6-3 and TRBJ2-7; TRBD2 matches at 7 bases. The ends lost 6 bases at V and 4 bases at J; junction bases unmatched: 9. CDR1 is MNHEY and CDR2 is SVGEGT in the germline V gene. This CDR3 spans 14 amino acids. The CDR3 DNA reads TGTGCCAGCAGCCTAATAGGGCGGGGGTACGAGCAGTACTTC. Its translation is CASSLIGRGYEQYF.

The chain carries TRBV18 and TRBJ2-1; 9 bases match TRBD1. Looked up from germline, CDR1 is KGHSH and CDR2 is LQKENI. The V and J ends lost 2 bases and 5 bases, in that order; junction bases with no gene match: 13. This CDR3 is 18 amino acids long. Written as DNA, the CDR3 is TGTGCCAGCTCACCAATGGGACAGGGCACTGGGCCGAACAATGAGCAGTTCTTC. Translating it yields CASSPMGQGTGPNNEQFF.

The table lists this clone with a count of one. The chain is built from TRBV5-4 and TRBJ2-2; TRBD2 agrees at 11 bases. Germline-derived CDR1 and CDR2 are SGHNT and YYREEE (reference sequence). Unmatched junction bases numbered 6, after V lost 4 bases and J lost 4 bases. The length of the CDR3 is 16 residues. The CDR3 nucleotides read TGTGCCAGCAGCATGGGGACTAGCGGTTCCACCGGGGAGCTGTTTTTT. Its protein is CASSMGTSGSTGELFF.

This chain joins TRBV18 and TRBJ1-2; D remains unclear. The CDR3 runs to 12 residues. Germline V lookup: CDR1 KGHSH, CDR2 LQKENI. The V end was cut by 6 bases, the J end by 5 bases, with 10 bases between. The CDR3 loop is CASSLELYGYTF. In nucleotides, the CDR3 is TGTGCCAGCTCCCTGGAGTTATATGGCTACACCTTC.

The CDR3 spells CASSEDRGRGDTQYF. The CDR3 DNA sequence: TGCGCCAGCAGTGAGGACAGGGGCCGTGGAGATACGCAGTATTTT. The genes are TRBV10-1 and TRBJ2-3, with 8 bases identical to TRBD1. CDR1 and CDR2 from the germline V gene are WNHNN and SYGVQD (reference sequence). With V trimmed by 2 bases and J by 5 bases, 6 bases remained unmatched. The CDR3 has 15 amino acids.

The chain is built from TRBV5-4 and TRBJ2-5, with TRBD2 matching 7 bases. V trimming: 8 bases; J trimming: 4 bases; junction bases outside the gene matches: 11. The CDR3 covers 14 residues. Germline CDR1 is SGHNT and CDR2 is YYREEE (reference sequence). The CDR3 is CASYKGPGGETQYF. DNA of the CDR3: TGTGCCAGTTATAAAGGCCCGGGAGGAGAGACCCAGTACTTC.

This clone was seen only once. The rearrangement links TRBV6-5 to TRBJ1-2, with 8 bases identical to TRBD1. Germline loops: CDR1 MNHEY, CDR2 SVGAGI. Trimming took 6 bases from V and 4 from J; bases not matched to a gene: 4. This CDR3 is built from 13 residues. In DNA, the CDR3 is TGTGCCAGCAGGTCTACAGGGGGCTATGGCTACACCTTC. Translated: CASRSTGGYGYTF.

The chain couples TRBV28 to TRBJ1-5, with TRBD1 as a possible D gene (5 bases). CDR1 is MDHEN and CDR2 is SYDVKM in the germline V gene. The CDR3 runs to 16 residues. V shed 7 bases and J shed 2 bases, with 18 bases lying between them. The CDR3 spells CASITTGGTGNQPQHF. CDR3 bases: TGTGCCAGCATAACGACGGGAGGGACGGGCAATCAGCCCCAGCATTTT.

The J gene is TRBJ2-1, the V gene TRBV2; no firm D call. Germline-derived CDR1 and CDR2 are SNHLY and FYNNEI. The CDR3 runs to 13 residues. V lost 7 bases to trimming and J lost 4 bases, with 11 bases between them. The CDR3: CASNLPGYNEQFF. The CDR3 DNA follows: TGTGCCAGCAACCTTCCGGGTTACAATGAGCAGTTCTTC.

This clone appeared a few times. This chain joins TRBV18 and TRBJ2-3, with D maybe TRBD1 (6 bases). The CDR3 loop spans 15 amino acids. V dropped 2 bases and J dropped 1 base, with 10 bases sitting between them. The germline V gene encodes CDR1 KGHSH and CDR2 LQKENI. This CDR3 reads CASSPGGAGTDTQYF. Here the CDR3 DNA reads TGTGCCAGCTCACCAGGGGGCGCAGGCACAGATACGCAGTATTTT.

V gene TRBV30 combines with J gene TRBJ1-4; D is ambiguous. The germline gives CDR1 GTSNPN, CDR2 SVGIG (reference sequence). This CDR3 region has 15 residues. Trimming shortened V by 6 bases and J by 3 bases, and 17 bases separated the two germline ends. The CDR3 region is CACIPREAANEKLFF. The CDR3 DNA is TGTGCCTGCATACCCCGGGAGGCGGCTAATGAAAAACTGTTTTTT.

This clone occurred once. V gene TRBV19 combines with J gene TRBJ1-2, with TRBD1 matching over 8 bases. Losses at the gene ends were 5 bases for V and 4 bases for J; bases not matched to a gene: 9. Germline CDR1 reads LNHDA; CDR2 reads SQIVND (reference sequence). CDR3 length equals 15 residues. CDR3 region: CASSGGAGGGYGYTF. In nucleotides, the CDR3 is TGTGCCAGTAGTGGGGGAGCAGGGGGCGGCTATGGCTACACCTTC.

Concerning this clone itself: The same CDR3 is also encoded by other DNA sequences in this sample. The chain recombines TRBV3-1 (or the pseudogene TRBV3-2) with TRBJ1-2, with 9 bases lining up with TRBD1. The CDR3 runs 15 residues. CDR1 LGHDT and CDR2 YNNKEL come from the germline V gene (reference sequence). V trimming: 3 bases; J trimming: 2 bases; junction bases outside the gene matches: 4. CDR3 nucleotides: TGTGCCAGCAGCCACCCTACAGGGGGCAACTATGGCTACACCTTC. This sequence encodes CASSHPTGGNYGYTF.

This sequence joins TRBV6-4 and TRBJ2-7; D perhaps matches TRBD2 (6 bases). Germline lookup yields CDR1 MRHNA and CDR2 SNTAGT. The CDR3 runs 18 residues. Trimming left V 0 bases short and J 4 bases short, with 22 bases between. The CDR3 protein is CASSDSSLGRGAVYEQYF. Here the CDR3 DNA reads TGTGCCAGCAGTGACTCGAGTCTAGGGCGGGGAGCCGTTTACGAGCAGTACTTC.

The chain has TRBV7-3 and TRBJ1-4; D might be TRBD1 (5 bases). Per germline, CDR1 SGHTA and CDR2 FQGTGA. V dropped 0 bases and J dropped 8 bases, with 10 bases sitting between them. The CDR3 sequence is 14 residues long. The CDR3 DNA sequence: TGTGCCAGCAGCTTAACCCAGGGCACGGAAAAACTGTTTTTT. It is translated as CASSLTQGTEKLFF.

V is TRBV4-2 and J is TRBJ2-3, with 10 bases matching TRBD2. Germline V CDR1 and CDR2: LGHNA, YNFKEQ. The CDR3 consists of 18 residues. V lost 0 bases to trimming and J lost 6 bases; unmatched junction nucleotides: 12. The CDR3 loop is CASSQEVNSGRAGDTQYF. In nucleotides, the CDR3 is TGTGCCAGCAGCCAAGAAGTTAACAGCGGGAGGGCCGGGGATACGCAGTATTTT.

This chain connects TRBV14 to TRBJ1-1; 10 bases fit TRBD1. From germline, CDR1 is SGHDN and CDR2 FVKESK. This CDR3 comprises 18 residues. V was clipped by 0 bases and J by 5 bases; unmatched bases: 12. The CDR3 sequence: CASSQDQGTGAEETEAFF. For the CDR3, the DNA is TGTGCCAGCAGCCAAGATCAAGGGACAGGGGCAGAAGAGACTGAAGCTTTCTTT.

The gene calls are TRBV15 and TRBJ1-1; TRBD1 is a possible D gene (6 bases). Germline CDR1 and CDR2: LNHNV and YYDKDF (reference sequence). The CDR3 is 15 residues long. V lost 0 bases and J lost 5, with 13 bases in between. The CDR3 reads CATSRDRGASTEAFF. CDR3 in DNA: TGTGCCACCAGCAGAGATCGGGGGGCTTCAACTGAAGCTTTCTTT.

The chain employs TRBV6-5 and TRBJ1-4; perhaps TRBD1 as D (5 bases). Germline CDR1 MNHEY, CDR2 SVGAGI. Trimming removed 8 bases at V and 8 bases at J, with 9 bases between. This CDR3 is built from 11 residues. In DNA, the CDR3 is TGTGCCAGCCCAGGGAAGGAAAAACTGTTTTTT. The encoded protein is CASPGKEKLFF.

With respect to this clone: A junction end diverges from the germline sequence, so it may reflect a read error. The chain is built from TRBV30 and TRBJ2-7, with 10 nucleotides matching TRBD2. Germline V lookup: CDR1 GTSNPN, CDR2 SVGIG (reference sequence). CDR3 size: 13 residues. CDR3 loop: CARSGGAAYEQYF. The CDR3 DNA reads TGTGCCCGGAGCGGGGGGGCCGCCTACGAGCAGTACTTC. The full variable domain, completed using reference TRBV30 and TRBJ2-7, is SQTIHQWPATLVQPVGSPLSLECTVEGTSNPNLYWYRQAAGRGLQLLFYSVGIGQISSEVPQNLSASRPQDRQFILSSKKLLLSDSGFYLCARSGGAAYEQYFGPGTRLTVT.

This clone has a handful of counts. This rearrangement joins TRBV5-1 to TRBJ2-2; possible D gene TRBD2, 7 bases. Trimming took off 4 bases at V and 1 base at J, with 23 bases between the two ends. This CDR3 is built from 19 residues. Looked up from germline, CDR1 is SGHRS and CDR2 is YFSETQ. DNA for the CDR3: TGCGCCAGCAGCCCCGGACTAGTGAGGGGGGGAGAGAACACCGGGGAGCTGTTTTTT. As protein: CASSPGLVRGGENTGELFF.

This clone has just one count. J is TRBJ1-1 and V is TRBV30; TRBD1 is a possible D gene (6 bases). In germline, CDR1 is GTSNPN, CDR2 SVGIG (reference sequence). This CDR3 contains 13 residues. The V end lost 5 bases, the J end lost 1 base, and 11 bases lay between the germline ends. The CDR3: CAWGGAANTEAFF. The CDR3 nucleotides read TGTGCCTGGGGGGGGGCAGCGAACACTGAAGCTTTCTTT. Full variable domain (remainder filled in from reference TRBV30 and TRBJ1-1): SQTIHQWPATLVQPVGSPLSLECTVEGTSNPNLYWYRQAAGRGLQLLFYSVGIGQISSEVPQNLSASRPQDRQFILSSKKLLLSDSGFYLCAWGGAANTEAFFGQGTRLTVV.

The chain has TRBV7-3 and TRBJ2-7, with a tentative D call TRBD2 (5 bases). The germline CDR1 and CDR2 sequences are SGHTA and FQGTGA. Between the trimmed V and J ends, which lost 4 bases and 6 bases, there was a span of 13 bases. The CDR3 runs 13 residues. The DNA for the CDR3 is TGTGCCAGCAGCTACACCCCCCGGGGCGAGCAGTACTTC. Translating gives CASSYTPRGEQYF.

This chain links TRBV7-6 with TRBJ1-2, with TRBD1 identical over 8 bases. The CDR3 runs to 16 residues. Trimming at V came to 5 bases and at J to 4 bases, leaving 12 bases not matched to a gene. The germline V gene has CDR1 SGHVS and CDR2 FNYEAQ. CDR3 coding DNA: TGTGCCAGCAGCCCGAGGACAGGGCGACATTCCTATGGCTACACCTTC. It encodes CASSPRTGRHSYGYTF.

The chain recombines TRBV6-5 with TRBJ1-2; D unresolved. This CDR3 contains 13 residues. Trimming cost V 5 bases and J 0 bases, with 7 bases left between them. Germline V lookup: CDR1 MNHEY, CDR2 SVGAGI. CDR3 nucleotide sequence: TGTGCCAGCAGTCCGACACCTAACTATGGCTACACCTTC. It specifies CASSPTPNYGYTF.

V gene TRBV3-1 (or the pseudogene TRBV3-2) combines with J gene TRBJ1-6; D not certain. This CDR3 spans 13 amino acids. CDR1 is LGHDT, CDR2 YNNKEL, per germline (reference sequence). V was pared by 0 bases and J by 9 bases, with 6 bases between. The CDR3 coding sequence is TGTGCCAGCAGCCAAGACTTCAGTTCACCCCTCCACTTT. It translates to CASSQDFSSPLHF.